Here is one T cell receptor (beta chain) with its context. Its specificity is unknown. This sequence may be a read error, since a much larger clone differs from it by one base. This sample is part of a study of CD8+CD57+ T cells in acquired aplastic anemia. Study at large: Recorded DNA amounts for sorted CD4+ and CD8+ cells had an average of approximately 3 ug. Study results and limitations: Levels of CD8+ Simpson's diversity were not significantly distinct in patients versus controls. Overlapping CD8+ CDR3 repertoires of patients and controls contained roughly 29 shared sequences.

Investigators profiled TCR beta VDJ and CDR3 from genomic DNA template. TCRdb independently ran MiXCR on the reads; one entry per CDR3 protein. The data contain a few hundred thousand distinct CDR3 sequences, around 30% of them singletons. Patients included in sequencing had previously demonstrated CD8+CD57+ cell expansion by flow cytometry. Blood was sampled before the patients had received any therapy. Germline CDR1 is LNHDA and CDR2 is SQIVND (reference sequence). V lost 7 bases and J lost 0; bases outside the gene matches: 2. The CDR3 covers 13 residues. This clonotype was obtained from a human donor with aplastic anemia. This rearrangement joins TRBV19 to TRBJ2-7; 8 bases fit TRBD1. Sequencing used sorted CD4+, CD8+, or CD8+CD57+ T cells (not recorded which) from PBMCs. The CDR3 bases are TGTGCCAGTAACGGACAGGGCTCCTACGAGCAGTACTTC. Translated: CASNGQGSYEQYF.